This TCR beta chain stems from a study of tumor-infiltrating lymphocytes in primary liver carcinoma. Study information: Patients of both sexes were 30 to 69 years old. Study-wide findings and caveats: Tumor top-250-clone fractions significantly exceeded those of blood (p = 0.039).

Germline CDR1 and CDR2: SGHAT and FQNNGV. CDR3 length: 14 residues. Note on this clonotype: Its specificity is not known. Germline and junction disagree at one end, which may indicate a read error.

cDNA specific to TCR beta was made from 500 to 650 ng of total RNA, with a constant-region primer employed for priming. Libraries covering TCR beta were generated through three nested multiplex PCR rounds (using a slightly modified ARM-PCR). The first two PCR rounds used TRBV1-TRBV30 forward primers with a C-beta reverse primer, 10 to 11 cycles each. Using its own MiXCR run on the multiplex PCR reads, TCRdb lists one record per CDR3 protein. The sample contains some 87,000 distinct CDR3 sequences, 65% to 70% of which appear only once. For each extraction, RNA and DNA were obtained together from 20-30 mg of unsorted bulk tissue.

The chain employs TRBV11-2 and TRBJ2-1; TRBD1 aligns across 12 bases. The receptor was derived from a man aged 35 to 55 with primary liver carcinoma and hepatitis B virus infection. Sequencing input: tumor-adjacent normal liver tissue. The CDR3 sequence is CDSSRGSGDRGQLF. As DNA, the CDR3 is TGTGACAGCAGCCGAGGGTCCGGGGACAGGGGGCAGCTCTTC.